The entry that follows covers one T cell receptor beta chain sequence. Generated by immunoSEQ multiplex PCR, the TCRdb table keeps only in-frame clones and is missing some. The data contain 9,000 or so clones, about 82% of them singletons. The sample's time point: 2015-2016 season, pre-vaccination. Subjects lived in the community and lacked influenza vaccine within the prior 6 months. The data derive from a study of follicular helper T cells after annual influenza vaccination. Study in general: Across the 2013-2014, 2014-2015 and 2015-2016 vaccination seasons, some subjects were resampled.

The germline V gene encodes CDR1 SGHDN and CDR2 FVKESK. The CDR3 runs 14 residues. V lost 2 bases and J 4 bases, leaving 10 bases between the germline ends. The TCR sequence derives from an adult who received the influenza vaccine. This chain uses TRBV14 with TRBJ2-3, with D hard to call. The source material was CXCR5+ CD38- circulating T follicular helper cells from blood, sampled on the day of influenza vaccination. Subset reported: circulating Tfh, non-naive CD4+CXCR5+PD-1+ (ICOS+CD38+ or ICOS-CD38-). This chain's CDR3 is CASSQFNSPDTQYF. The DNA of the CDR3 is TGTGCCAGCAGCCAATTTAACAGTCCAGATACGCAGTATTTT.